This is a list of T cell receptor beta chains from one sample in a study of tumor and adjacent non-tumor tissue in lung cancer. TCRdb called the multiplex PCR reads again in MiXCR, with one record for every CDR3 protein. The profile shows more than 85,000 distinct CDR3 sequences, 55% to 65% of them singletons. The sequenced sample was distant non-tumor lung tissue. These receptors were collected from a man younger than 40 with non-small cell lung cancer. Each CDR3 is given with its conserved first and last residue. A D gene is named only where the DNA matches it firmly. Size is stated for part of the rows, as once, few or many counts, or as a class when the clone is expanded.

v_gene	d_gene	j_gene	abundance	CDR3aa	CDR3nt
TRBV11-2	.	TRBJ2-7	.	CASSLGGRLAAEQYF	TGTGCCAGCAGCTTAGGCGGACGGCTAGCAGCCGAGCAGTACTTC
TRBV4-1	.	TRBJ2-4	.	CASSQVGLGETGLAKNIQYF	TGCGCCAGCAGCCAAGTAGGGCTGGGAGAAACAGGCCTAGCCAAAAACATTCAGTACTTC
TRBV20-1	TRBD2	TRBJ2-7	once	CSARDFGTNGEGSSYNEQYF	TGCAGTGCTAGAGATTTTGGGACCAACGGGGAGGGATCCTCCTACAATGAGCAGTACTTC
TRBV6-5	.	TRBJ1-6	.	CASSLRGFSPIHF	TGTGCCAGCAGTTTACGGGGGTTCTCACCCATCCACTTT
TRBV20-1	TRBD1	TRBJ1-2	many	CSADFRGEDGYTF	TGCAGTGCTGATTTCAGGGGGGAGGATGGCTACACCTTC
TRBV1	.	TRBJ1-2	few	CTSSEAGHGYTF	TGCACCAGCAGCGAAGCGGGGCATGGCTACACCTTC
TRBV29-1	.	TRBJ2-1	.	CSVECQHNEQFF	TGCAGCGTTGAATGTCAACACAATGAGCAGTTCTTC
TRBV11-2	.	TRBJ2-3	.	CASSSRSDTQYF	TGTGCCAGCAGCTCTCGGAGCGATACGCAGTATTTT
TRBV29-1	.	TRBJ2-5	.	CSIEGVRGNAETQCF	TGCAGCATTGAAGGGGTCCGAGGGAATGCGGAGACCCAGTGCTTC
TRBV12-5	.	TRBJ1-5	.	CVSGARGDQPQHF	TGTGTTAGTGGAGCAAGGGGGGATCAGCCCCAGCATTTT
TRBV5-6	.	TRBJ2-1	many	CASSLGRNEQFF	TGTGCCAGCAGCTTAGGACGTAATGAGCAGTTCTTC
TRBV11-1	.	TRBJ2-2	.	CASMLLGSTGELFF	TGTGCCAGTATGCTTTTGGGGAGCACCGGGGAGCTGTTTTTT
TRBV11-2	.	TRBJ2-7	few	CASSLVHPRQDYYEQYF	TGTGCTAGCAGCTTAGTACATCCGAGACAGGACTACTACGAGCAGTACTTC
TRBV4-3	.	TRBJ2-3	.	CASSRNATRGGYTQYF	TGCGCCAGCAGCCGAAATGCGACACGGGGCGGGTATACGCAGTATTTT
TRBV11-3	.	TRBJ2-1	.	CVSSSPSSYNEQFF	TGTGTCAGTAGCTCCCCCAGCTCCTACAATGAGCAGTTCTTC
TRBV11-3	.	TRBJ2-3	few	CASSLSSDTQYF	TGTGCCAGCAGCCTCAGCTCAGATACGCAGTATTTT
TRBV6-2/TRBV6-3	TRBD1	TRBJ2-7	many	CASSLLSGTGKPYEQYF	TGTGCCAGCAGCCTTCTATCCGGGACAGGGAAGCCCTACGAGCAGTACTTC
TRBV20-1	TRBD1	TRBJ1-3	.	CSASSGTVYNAIYF	TGCAGTGCTAGCTCCGGGACAGTGTATAACGCCATATATTTT
TRBV4-1	TRBD1	TRBJ1-5	many	CASSRTGVDNQPQHF	TGCGCCAGCAGCCGAACAGGGGTTGACAATCAGCCCCAGCATTTT
TRBV11-1	.	TRBJ2-5	.	CASSETFQGTQYF	TGTGCCAGCAGCGAGACGTTTCAAGGGACCCAGTACTTC
TRBV4-3	.	TRBJ2-3	.	CTSSQVKDLGTDTHYF	TGCACCAGCAGCCAAGTAAAGGATCTGGGCACAGATACGCATTATTTT
TRBV5-8	.	TRBJ2-3	.	CARSPNSRLSIDTQYF	TGTGCCAGGAGCCCCAACTCAAGACTTTCCATAGATACGCAGTATTTT
TRBV12-5	TRBD2	TRBJ2-1	.	CDTQRDNNEQFF	TGTGATACCCAGCGGGATAACAATGAGCAGTTCTTC
TRBV2	.	TRBJ2-5	.	CASSIGPNQETQYF	TGTGCCAGCAGTATAGGCCCCAACCAAGAGACCCAGTACTTC
TRBV11-3	.	TRBJ1-6	.	CASSLFGSDSPLRF	TGTGCCAGTAGCTTGTTCGGGTCGGATTCACCCCTCCGCTTT
TRBV11-3	.	TRBJ1-6	medium-sized	CASSLFGSDSPLHF	TGTGCCAGCAGCTTGTTCGGGTCGGATTCACCCCTCCACTTT
TRBV10-3	.	TRBJ1-6	.	CAITDYVSYNSPLHF	TGTGCCATCACGGACTACGTCAGCTATAATTCACCTCTCCACTTT
TRBV20-1	.	TRBJ1-2	.	CSAGGTRNYGYTF	TGCAGTGCGGGAGGGACCCGTAACTATGGTTACACCTTC
TRBV29-1	.	TRBJ1-2	.	CSVETIFPYGYTF	TGCAGCGTTGAAACCATTTTCCCATATGGCTACACCTTC
TRBV4-3	.	TRBJ1-2	many	CASRGARSGYTF	TGCGCCAGCAGAGGGGCCCGAAGTGGCTACACCTTC